The clone carrying this T cell receptor (beta chain) came up a few times. The target antigen is unknown. The TCR beta cDNA libraries carried unique molecular identifiers. Between roughly 1 and 10 million T cells gave rise to hundreds of thousands of cDNA molecules. Via MiXCR, TCRdb re-called the PCR reads, giving one row per CDR3 protein. The sample consists of 700,000 to 800,000 distinct CDR3 sequences, approximately 30% of them appearing once. This record belongs to a study of post-analysis software for immune sequencing data. Study background: Several disease courses (relapsing-remitting, secondary progressive and progressive-relapsing) of multiple sclerosis were included.

Findings of the study overall: The study found significantly lower normalized Chao1 diversity in multiple sclerosis patients than in controls. Strong co-clustering by F measure was evident for samples that had been prepared in the same batch.

Sequencing was performed on blood. The origin of this receptor is a girl under 18 with multiple sclerosis.

CDR3 coding DNA: TGTGCCAGCAGCTGGGCCCATGGGGAAGAAAACATTCAGTACTTC. This sequence encodes CASSWAHGEENIQYF. The rearrangement joins TRBV5-6 to TRBJ2-4; no definite D call. The V gene's germline CDR1 is SGHDT and CDR2 YYEEEE. Trimming pared 3 bases from V and 5 bases from J, leaving 15 bases between. The CDR3 has 15 residues.